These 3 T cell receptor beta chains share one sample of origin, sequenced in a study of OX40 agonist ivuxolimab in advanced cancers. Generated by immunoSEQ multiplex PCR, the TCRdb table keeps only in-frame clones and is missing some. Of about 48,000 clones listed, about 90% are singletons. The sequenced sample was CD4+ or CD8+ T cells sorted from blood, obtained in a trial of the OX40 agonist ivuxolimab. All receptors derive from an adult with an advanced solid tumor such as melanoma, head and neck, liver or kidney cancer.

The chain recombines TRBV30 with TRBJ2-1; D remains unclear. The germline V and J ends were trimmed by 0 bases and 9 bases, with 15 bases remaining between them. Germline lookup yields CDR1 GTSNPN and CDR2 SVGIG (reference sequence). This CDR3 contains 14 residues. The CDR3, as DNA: TGTGCCTGGAGTGTACGCGCCGCCTTGGGTGAGCAGTTCTTC. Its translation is CAWSVRAALGEQFF.

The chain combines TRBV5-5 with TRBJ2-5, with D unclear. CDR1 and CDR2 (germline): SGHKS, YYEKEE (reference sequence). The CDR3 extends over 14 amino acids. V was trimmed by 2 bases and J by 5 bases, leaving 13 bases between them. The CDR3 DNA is TGTGCCAGCAGCTTTGGTGGGCCGGAGGAGACCCAGTACTTC. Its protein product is CASSFGGPEETQYF.

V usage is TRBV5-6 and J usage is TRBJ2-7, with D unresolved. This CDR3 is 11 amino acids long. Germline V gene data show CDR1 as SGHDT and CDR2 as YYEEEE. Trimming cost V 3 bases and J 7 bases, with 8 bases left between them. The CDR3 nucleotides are TGTGCCAGCAGCTCCAAGAGGGAGCAGTACTTC. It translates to CASSSKREQYF.